Listed below are T cell receptor beta chains from one sample, sequenced in a study of blood T cell repertoires in COVID-19. Using immunoSEQ multiplex PCR, the repertoire was profiled, and TCRdb retains in-frame clones only, with some absent. This table holds about 280,000 clones, 70% to 90% found once. The specimen was peripheral blood. The source is a man in his late teens or twenties with active or convalescent COVID-19. Each CDR3 is given with its conserved first and last residue. D genes are given only for firm matches. The size field is filled for only some rows; it gives once, few, many or a size class.

j_call,v_call,clone_size,d_call,cdr3_nt,cdr3_aa
TRBJ2-7,TRBV5-4,NA,NA,TGTGCCAGCAGCTCCCGGGGGGCCTCGTCCTACGAGCAGTACTTC,CASSSRGASSYEQYF
TRBJ1-4,TRBV15,NA,TRBD1,TGTGCCACCAGCAGAGGGACAGGGATTAATGAAAAACTGTTTTTT,CATSRGTGINEKLFF
TRBJ2-3,TRBV7-6,once,TRBD2,TGTGCCAGCAGCCTGAGACTAGCGGGGTTTGCAGATACGCAGTATTTT,CASSLRLAGFADTQYF
TRBJ2-7,TRBV6-2/TRBV6-3,NA,TRBD1,TGTGCCAGCAGTTACACAGGACAGGGGGCGGGGGAGCAGTACTTC,CASSYTGQGAGEQYF
TRBJ1-2,TRBV5-6,NA,NA,TGTGCCAGCAGCTTGGTTCAGGCCCTCTATGGCTACACCTTC,CASSLVQALYGYTF
TRBJ1-1,TRBV7-8,NA,NA,TGTGCCAGCATAGGAGACATGACAGTAACGAACACTGAAGCTTTCTTT,CASIGDMTVTNTEAFF
TRBJ2-3,TRBV27,NA,NA,TGTGCCAGCAGTCCAACCTCCCTCATGGGCGATACGCAGTATTTT,CASSPTSLMGDTQYF
TRBJ1-1,TRBV19,NA,TRBD1,TGTGCCAGTAGTGCGCAACAGGGGATGGGGGACACTGAAGCTTTCTTT,CASSAQQGMGDTEAFF
TRBJ2-5,TRBV12-3/TRBV12-4,NA,NA,TGTGCCAGCAGTGCGACACGCAAAGAGACCCAGTACTTC,CASSATRKETQYF
TRBJ2-1,TRBV29-1,NA,TRBD1,TGCAGCGTACGGACAGGGGAGGAGCAGTTCTTC,CSVRTGEEQFF
TRBJ2-3,TRBV27,NA,NA,TGTGCCAGCTCTAGGGGGTACACAGATACGCAGTATTTT,CASSRGYTDTQYF
TRBJ2-1,TRBV4-3,NA,NA,TGCGCCAGCAGCCACCAACAGTTCAATGAGCAGTTCTTC,CASSHQQFNEQFF
TRBJ1-6,TRBV23-1,NA,NA,TGCGCCAGCAGTCGCTGGGAGTGCAATTCACCCCTCCACTTT,CASSRWECNSPLHF
TRBJ2-5,TRBV5-1,NA,NA,TGCGCCAGCAGCCCGGGGGTGGCGTACCAAGAGACCCAGTACTTC,CASSPGVAYQETQYF
TRBJ1-2,TRBV9,NA,NA,TGTGCCAGCAGCGTATCCGGGTACTATGGCTACACCTTC,CASSVSGYYGYTF
TRBJ1-5,TRBV7-2,NA,NA,TGTGCCAGCAGCTTAACTCTTTTAGGAGAGTATAGCAATCAGCCCCAGCATTTT,CASSLTLLGEYSNQPQHF